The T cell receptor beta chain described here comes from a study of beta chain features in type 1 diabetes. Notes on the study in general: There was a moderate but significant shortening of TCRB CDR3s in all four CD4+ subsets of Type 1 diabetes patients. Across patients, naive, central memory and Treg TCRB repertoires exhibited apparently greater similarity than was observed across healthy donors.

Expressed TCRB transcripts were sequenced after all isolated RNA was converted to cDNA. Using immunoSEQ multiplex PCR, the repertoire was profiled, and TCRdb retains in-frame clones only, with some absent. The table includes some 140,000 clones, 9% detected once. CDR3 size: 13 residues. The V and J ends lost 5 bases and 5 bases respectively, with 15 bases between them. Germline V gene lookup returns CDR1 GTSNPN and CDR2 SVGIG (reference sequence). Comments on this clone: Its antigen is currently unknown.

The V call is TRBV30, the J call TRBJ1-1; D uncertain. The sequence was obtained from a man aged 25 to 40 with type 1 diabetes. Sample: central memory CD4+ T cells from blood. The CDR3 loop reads CAWGRSGGTEAFF. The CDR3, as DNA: TGTGCCTGGGGGAGATCCGGAGGGACTGAAGCTTTCTTT.